The 21 T cell receptor beta chains below come from one sample, sequenced in a study of blood T cells in healthy people across ages. It was with a sample-barcoded 5' primer and a J-beta primer mix that a second PCR of about 6 to 12 cycles was run. TCRdb redid the calling of the 5' RACE reads with MiXCR, one entry per CDR3 protein. Of some 1,500,000 distinct CDR3 sequences listed, approximately 43% are singletons. Material: blood. Every receptor here comes from a woman between 18 and 30 years old in good health.

CDR3: CASSLVGWDSYNEQFF. As DNA, the CDR3 is TGTGCCAGCAGCTTAGTGGGTTGGGACTCATACAATGAGCAGTTCTTC. The chain carries TRBV7-2 and TRBJ2-1; maybe TRBD2 (6 bases). The CDR3 covers 16 residues. V lost 1 base and J 4 bases, leaving 14 bases between the germline ends. Germline V gene lookup returns CDR1 SGHTA and CDR2 FQGNSA. The whole variable domain, remainder taken from reference TRBV7-2 and TRBJ2-1, is GAGVSQSPSNKVTEKGKDVELRCDPISGHTALYWYRQSLGQGLEFLIYFQGNSAPDKSGLPSDRFSAERTGGSVSTLTIQRTQQEDSAVYLCASSLVGWDSYNEQFFGPGTRLTVL.

The chain has TRBV10-3 and TRBJ2-1; 9 nucleotides match TRBD1. The CDR3 is made up of 15 amino acids. The V and J ends lost 7 bases and 13 bases, in that order; junction bases with no gene match: 17. Germline V CDR1 and CDR2: ENHRY, SYGVKD. CDR3 in amino acids: CAIKAVGTGRETQFF. DNA of the CDR3: TGTGCCATCAAAGCCGTAGGGACAGGGCGAGAGACCCAGTTCTTC.

This clonotype occurred many times. This rearrangement joins TRBV7-2 to TRBJ2-1; D is undetermined. This CDR3 has 14 residues. The germline V gene has CDR1 SGHTA and CDR2 FQGNSA. V was cut by 5 bases and J by 4 bases, with 12 bases left in between. The CDR3 sequence: CASSPQARYNEQFF. CDR3 DNA: TGTGCCAGCAGCCCCCAGGCTAGATACAATGAGCAGTTCTTC.

This chain links TRBV12-3 or TRBV12-4 with TRBJ2-7; D might be TRBD1 (6 bases). Deletions cut 5 bases from V and 5 bases from J, with 13 bases between. The CDR3 is 13 residues long. The DNA of the CDR3 is TGTGCCAGCAGTGACCGAGGGGGTAACGAGCAGTACTTC. Translated, it gives CASSDRGGNEQYF.

The J gene is TRBJ2-4, the V gene TRBV6-5; no clear D. The closer fit of TRBJ2-7 to the DNA end suggests the J call may be wrong. Germline-derived CDR1 and CDR2 are MNHEY and SVGAGI. The CDR3 consists of 13 residues. CDR3 in DNA: TGTGCCACCGCACGGGCCACTTCCTACGAGCAGTACTTC. It yields the protein CATARATSYEQYF.

The chain uses TRBV7-2 and TRBJ1-4; D ambiguous. The CDR3 sequence is 13 residues long. The germline gives CDR1 SGHTA, CDR2 FQGNSA. V was pared by 5 bases and J by 8 bases, with 12 bases between. The CDR3 nucleotides are TGTGCCAGCAGCGAGCAGACACAGGAAAAACTGTTTTTT. Its translation is CASSEQTQEKLFF.

V is TRBV20-1 and J is TRBJ1-1, with D possibly TRBD1 on 6 matching bases. Germline values: CDR1 DFQATT, CDR2 SNEGSKA (reference sequence). V lost 3 bases and J lost 4, with 15 bases in between. CDR3 size: 14 residues. The CDR3 nucleotides read TGCAGTGCTAGCCGCAGGGGTAGGAGCACTGAAGCTTTCTTT. Translation: CSASRRGRSTEAFF.

The chain couples TRBV4-1 to TRBJ2-3, with D maybe TRBD2 (6 bases). V was clipped by 1 base and J by 1 base, with 9 bases between them. Germline assignment: CDR1 MGHRA and CDR2 YSYEKL. The CDR3 loop spans 15 amino acids. The CDR3 reads CASSQGGVRTDTQYF. CDR3 in DNA: TGCGCCAGCAGCCAAGGGGGGGTCCGCACAGATACGCAGTATTTT.

The rearrangement links TRBV3-1 to TRBJ2-1; TRBD2 might be the D (7 bases). V was trimmed by 1 base and J by 0 bases, leaving 10 bases between them. CDR1 and CDR2 from the germline V gene are LGHDT and YNNKEL (reference sequence). This CDR3 contains 16 residues. The CDR3 nucleotides read TGTGCCAGCAGCCAAGGCGGGGGCCTCTCCTACAATGAGCAGTTCTTC. This codes for CASSQGGGLSYNEQFF.

The rearrangement joins TRBV12-3 or TRBV12-4 to TRBJ1-4, with a tentative D call TRBD1 (6 bases). The CDR3 runs 12 residues. The germline V and J ends were trimmed by 6 bases and 8 bases, with 10 bases remaining between them. The CDR3 nucleotides read TGTGCCAGCAGCACCGACAGGGAAAAACTGTTTTTT. The encoded protein is CASSTDREKLFF.

For this clonotype: No conserved phenylalanine or tryptophan is present at the end of the CDR3, so a read error is the likely explanation. CDR3 nucleotide sequence: TGTGCCAGCAGCGTAGTTACGGGGGATGTTGGTACGCAGTATTCT. Translated, it gives CASSVVTGDVGTQYS. The V gene is TRBV9, the J gene TRBJ2-3; maybe TRBD2 (6 bases). CDR3 length equals 15 residues. Between the trimmed V and J ends, which lost 0 bases and 8 bases, there was a span of 16 bases. Germline V gene data show CDR1 as SGDLS and CDR2 as YYNGEE.

This chain joins TRBV28 and TRBJ2-7; D may be TRBD2 (6 bases). The CDR3 extends over 14 amino acids. CDR1 and CDR2 (germline): MDHEN, SYDVKM. V was pared by 2 bases and J by 7 bases, with 15 bases between. The CDR3 bases are TGTGCCAGCAGTTTAGGGTCGGGAGCGAATGAGCAGTACTTC. Translation: CASSLGSGANEQYF.

The chain recombines TRBV9 with TRBJ2-7; TRBD2 might be the D (5 bases). V was cut by 3 bases and J by 5 bases, with 12 bases left in between. Germline V gene sequence: CDR1 SGDLS, CDR2 YYNGEE. The CDR3 sequence is 13 residues long. CDR3 residues: CASSAGEAHEQYF. The CDR3 nucleotides read TGTGCCAGCAGCGCCGGGGAAGCACACGAGCAGTACTTC.

The chain has TRBV11-2 and TRBJ2-1; 8 positions agree with TRBD2. CDR3 size: 15 residues. With 1 base clipped from V and 10 bases from J, the junction kept 9 bases outside the gene matches. CDR1 is SGHAT, CDR2 FQNNGV, per germline. The CDR3 region is CASSLGGGRFYEQFF. CDR3 DNA sequence: TGTGCCAGCAGCTTAGGCGGGGGGAGGTTCTACGAGCAGTTCTTC. Drawing the rest from reference TRBV11-2 and TRBJ2-1, the complete variable domain is EAGVAQSPRYKIIEKRQSVAFWCNPISGHATLYWYQQILGQGPKLLIQFQNNGVVDDSQLPKDRFSAERLKGVDSTLKIQPAKLEDSAVYLCASSLGGGRFYEQFFGPGTRLTVL.

This chain uses TRBV30 with TRBJ1-5; TRBD1 is a possible D gene (5 bases). The V end was cut by 1 base, the J end by 3 bases, with 10 bases between. Germline CDR1 GTSNPN, CDR2 SVGIG (reference sequence). The CDR3 contains 14 residues. Here the CDR3 DNA reads TGTGCCTGGAGTGGAGGGGCCTCCAATCAGCCCCAGCATTTT. This translates into CAWSGGASNQPQHF.

This chain connects TRBV20-1 to TRBJ2-3, with D possibly matching TRBD1 (6 bases). V shed 4 bases and J shed 0 bases, with 14 bases lying between them. Germline loops: CDR1 DFQATT, CDR2 SNEGSKA (reference sequence). The CDR3 has 15 residues. The CDR3 here is CSATHRVSSTDTQYF. The CDR3 bases are TGCAGTGCTACCCACAGGGTTTCTAGCACAGATACGCAGTATTTT.

This rearrangement joins TRBV30 to TRBJ1-2; D call uncertain. Germline CDR1 reads GTSNPN; CDR2 reads SVGIG (reference sequence). Trimming stripped 4 bases from V and 7 bases from J, with 16 bases between. The CDR3 contains 13 residues. The CDR3: CAWTRADTPGYTF. In DNA, the CDR3 is TGTGCCTGGACTCGGGCCGACACACCTGGCTACACCTTC.

The rearrangement uses TRBV7-2 and TRBJ1-2, with 10 bases aligning to TRBD1. Germline loops: CDR1 SGHTA, CDR2 FQGNSA. Trimming took 4 bases from V and 2 from J; bases not matched to a gene: 7. The CDR3 contains 16 residues. CDR3 DNA sequence: TGTGCCAGCAGCTGTAGGGGACAGGGGCGGAACTATGGCTACACCTTC. Translated: CASSCRGQGRNYGYTF.

This clonotype came up a few times. The chain recombines TRBV28 with TRBJ1-1; 10 bases are shared with TRBD1. The V gene's germline CDR1 is MDHEN and CDR2 SYDVKM. The CDR3 is 16 residues long. The trim removed 2 bases at V and 1 base at J, leaving 4 bases unmatched. The CDR3 DNA sequence: TGTGCCAGCAGTTTAAGACAGGGGGCGGAGAACACTGAAGCTTTCTTT. Its translation is CASSLRQGAENTEAFF.

This clonotype occurred a few times. The V and J genes are TRBV29-1 and TRBJ1-5; 9 nucleotides align to TRBD1. V lost 8 bases to trimming and J lost 3 bases; unmatched junction nucleotides: 5. Germline CDR1 is SQVTM and CDR2 is ANQGSEA. CDR3 length: 13 amino acids. The CDR3 spells CSIGQGFNQPQHF. The CDR3, as DNA: TGCAGCATCGGACAGGGGTTCAATCAGCCCCAGCATTTT.

The chain is built from TRBV5-1 and TRBJ2-5, with D hard to call. Germline CDR1 and CDR2: SGHRS and YFSETQ. This CDR3 region has 14 residues. V was clipped by 3 bases and J by 2 bases, with 11 bases between them. This CDR3 reads CASSYRQPQETQYF. For the CDR3, the DNA is TGCGCCAGCAGCTACCGACAACCACAAGAGACCCAGTACTTC.